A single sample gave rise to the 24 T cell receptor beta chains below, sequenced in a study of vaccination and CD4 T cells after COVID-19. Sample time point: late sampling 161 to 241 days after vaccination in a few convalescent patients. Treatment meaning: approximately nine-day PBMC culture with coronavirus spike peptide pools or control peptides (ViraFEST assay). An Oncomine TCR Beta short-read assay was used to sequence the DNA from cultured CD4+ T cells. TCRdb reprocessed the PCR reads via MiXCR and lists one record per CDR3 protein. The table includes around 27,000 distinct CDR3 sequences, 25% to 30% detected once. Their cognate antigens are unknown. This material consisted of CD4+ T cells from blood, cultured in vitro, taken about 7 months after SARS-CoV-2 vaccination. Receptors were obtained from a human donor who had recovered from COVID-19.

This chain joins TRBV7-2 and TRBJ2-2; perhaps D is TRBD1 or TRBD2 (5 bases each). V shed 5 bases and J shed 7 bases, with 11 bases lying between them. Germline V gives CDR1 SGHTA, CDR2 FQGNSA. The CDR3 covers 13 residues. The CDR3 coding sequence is TGTGCCAGCAGCCGATTGGGGGTCGGGGAGCTGTTTTTT. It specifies CASSRLGVGELFF. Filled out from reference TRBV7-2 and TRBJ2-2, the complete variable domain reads GAGVSQSPSNKVTEKGKDVELRCDPISGHTALYWYRQSLGQGLEFLIYFQGNSAPDKSGLPSDRFSAERTGGSVSTLTIQRTQQEDSAVYLCASSRLGVGELFFGEGSRLTVL.

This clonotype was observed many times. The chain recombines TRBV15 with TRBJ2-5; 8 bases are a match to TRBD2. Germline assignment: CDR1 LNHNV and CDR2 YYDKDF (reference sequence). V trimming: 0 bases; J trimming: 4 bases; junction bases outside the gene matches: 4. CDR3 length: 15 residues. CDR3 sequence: CATSREGTRIETQYF. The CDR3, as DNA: TGTGCCACCAGCAGAGAGGGGACTAGGATAGAGACCCAGTACTTC.

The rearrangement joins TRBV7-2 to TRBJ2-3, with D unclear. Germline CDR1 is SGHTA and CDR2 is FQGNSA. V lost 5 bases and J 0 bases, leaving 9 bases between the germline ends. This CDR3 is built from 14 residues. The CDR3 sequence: CASSLTPSTDTQYF. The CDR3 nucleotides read TGTGCCAGCAGCCTGACGCCTAGCACAGATACGCAGTATTTT.

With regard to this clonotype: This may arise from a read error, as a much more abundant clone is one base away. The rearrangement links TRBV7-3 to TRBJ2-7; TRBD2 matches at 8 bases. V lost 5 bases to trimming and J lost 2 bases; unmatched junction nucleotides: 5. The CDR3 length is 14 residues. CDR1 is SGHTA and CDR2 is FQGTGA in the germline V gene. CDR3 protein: CASSRGGSPYEQYF. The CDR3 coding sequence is TGTGCCAGCAGCCGGGGGGGCAGCCCCTACGAGCAGTACTTC.

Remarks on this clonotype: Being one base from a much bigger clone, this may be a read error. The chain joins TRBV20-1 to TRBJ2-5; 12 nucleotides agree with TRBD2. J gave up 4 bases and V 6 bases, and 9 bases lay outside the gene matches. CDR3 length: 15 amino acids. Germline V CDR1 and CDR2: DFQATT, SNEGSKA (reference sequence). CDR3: CSASLTSGSSETQYF. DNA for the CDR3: TGCAGTGCCAGCCTGACTAGCGGGAGCTCAGAGACCCAGTACTTC.

The CDR3 loop is CASSRTGGYEQYF. CDR3 in DNA: TGTGCCAGTAGTAGGACAGGGGGCTACGAGCAGTACTTC. This chain connects TRBV19 to TRBJ2-7; 10 nucleotides agree with TRBD1. The CDR3 length is 13 residues. The germline V gene has CDR1 LNHDA and CDR2 SQIVND (reference sequence). Losses at the gene ends were 4 bases for V and 3 bases for J; bases not matched to a gene: 0.

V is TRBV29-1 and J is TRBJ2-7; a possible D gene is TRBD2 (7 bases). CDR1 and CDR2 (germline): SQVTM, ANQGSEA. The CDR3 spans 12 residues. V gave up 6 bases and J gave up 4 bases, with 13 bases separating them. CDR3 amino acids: CSVGGARYEQYF. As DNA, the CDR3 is TGCAGCGTGGGGGGGGCGCGTTACGAGCAGTACTTC.

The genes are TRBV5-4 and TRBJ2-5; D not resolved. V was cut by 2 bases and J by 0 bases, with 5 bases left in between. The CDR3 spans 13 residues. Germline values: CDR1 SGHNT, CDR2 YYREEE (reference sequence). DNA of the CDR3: TGTGCCAGCAGCTTCAGTGACCAAGAGACCCAGTACTTC. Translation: CASSFSDQETQYF.

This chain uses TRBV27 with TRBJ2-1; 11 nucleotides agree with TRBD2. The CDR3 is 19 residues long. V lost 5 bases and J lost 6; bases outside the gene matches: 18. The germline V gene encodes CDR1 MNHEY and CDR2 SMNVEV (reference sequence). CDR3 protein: CASSTRLAGSGLGLNEQFF. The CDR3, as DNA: TGTGCCAGCAGTACCCGACTAGCGGGGAGTGGTCTGGGTCTCAATGAGCAGTTCTTC.

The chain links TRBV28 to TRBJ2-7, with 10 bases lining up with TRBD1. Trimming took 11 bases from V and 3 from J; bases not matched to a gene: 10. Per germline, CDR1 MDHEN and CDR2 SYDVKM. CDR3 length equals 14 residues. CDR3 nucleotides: TGTGCCGGCACGGGGACAGGGGCCCTCTACGAGCAGTACTTC. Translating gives CAGTGTGALYEQYF.

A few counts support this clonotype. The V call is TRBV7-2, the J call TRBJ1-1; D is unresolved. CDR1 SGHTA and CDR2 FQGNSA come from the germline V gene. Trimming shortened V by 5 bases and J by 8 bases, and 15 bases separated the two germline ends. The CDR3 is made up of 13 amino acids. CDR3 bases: TGTGCCAGCAGCCCCCAGGACGGAAGCGAAGCTTTCTTT. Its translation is CASSPQDGSEAFF.

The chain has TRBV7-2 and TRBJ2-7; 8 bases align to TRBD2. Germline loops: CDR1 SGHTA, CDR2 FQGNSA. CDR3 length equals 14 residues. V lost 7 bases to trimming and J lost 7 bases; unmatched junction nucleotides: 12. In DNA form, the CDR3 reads TGTGCCAGCAATAACGGGAGGGATGAGCGAGAGCAGTACTTC. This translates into CASNNGRDEREQYF.

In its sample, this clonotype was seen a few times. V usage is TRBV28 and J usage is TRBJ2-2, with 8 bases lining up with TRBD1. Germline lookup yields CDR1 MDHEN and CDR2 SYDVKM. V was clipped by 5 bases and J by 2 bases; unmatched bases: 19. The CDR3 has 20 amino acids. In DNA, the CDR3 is TGTGCCAGCAGTCCCCCCAGGGGGCAAACACCCCGCCTAAACACCGGGGAGCTGTTTTTT. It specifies CASSPPRGQTPRLNTGELFF.

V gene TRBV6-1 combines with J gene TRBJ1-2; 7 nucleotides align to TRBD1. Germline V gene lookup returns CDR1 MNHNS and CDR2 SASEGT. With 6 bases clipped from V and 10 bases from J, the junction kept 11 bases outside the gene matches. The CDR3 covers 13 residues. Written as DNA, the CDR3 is TGTGCCAGCAGGAGGGAAGGGGGCGCTGACTACACCTTC. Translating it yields CASRREGGADYTF.

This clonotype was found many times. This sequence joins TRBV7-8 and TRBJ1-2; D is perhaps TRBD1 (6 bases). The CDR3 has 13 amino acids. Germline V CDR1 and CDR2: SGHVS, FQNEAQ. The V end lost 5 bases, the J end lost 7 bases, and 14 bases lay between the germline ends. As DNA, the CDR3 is TGTGCCAGCAGCAACCGGGACACGAGTGGCTACACCTTC. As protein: CASSNRDTSGYTF.

In DNA form, the CDR3 reads TGTGCCAGCAGCTCCCATCGGCGGACTAGCGAGACCTACAATGAGCAGTTCTTC. Amino acid sequence: CASSSHRRTSETYNEQFF. The chain uses TRBV7-8 and TRBJ2-1; 9 nucleotides match TRBD2. Germline V lookup: CDR1 SGHVS, CDR2 FQNEAQ. Trimming took 4 bases from V and 2 from J; bases not matched to a gene: 12. The CDR3 has 18 amino acids.

The CDR3 sequence: CASNLQRGRAFF. The CDR3 DNA is TGTGCCAGTAATCTACAGAGGGGCCGAGCTTTCTTT. The chain carries TRBV19 and TRBJ1-1, with D possibly TRBD1 on 5 matching bases. CDR3 length equals 12 residues. CDR1 is LNHDA, CDR2 SQIVND, per germline (reference sequence). Trimming stripped 7 bases from V and 10 bases from J, with 16 bases between.

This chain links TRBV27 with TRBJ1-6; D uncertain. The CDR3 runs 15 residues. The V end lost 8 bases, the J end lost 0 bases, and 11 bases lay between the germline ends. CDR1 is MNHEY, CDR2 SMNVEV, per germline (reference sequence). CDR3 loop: CASAAAFSYNSPLHF. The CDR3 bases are TGTGCCAGCGCGGCCGCCTTCTCCTATAATTCACCCCTCCACTTT.

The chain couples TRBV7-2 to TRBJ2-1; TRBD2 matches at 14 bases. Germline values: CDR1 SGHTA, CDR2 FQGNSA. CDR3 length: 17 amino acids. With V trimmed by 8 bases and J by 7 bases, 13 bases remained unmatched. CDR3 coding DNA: TGTGCCAGCTCCCCGCAGGGACTAGCGGGAGAGGGTAATGAGCAGTTCTTC. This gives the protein CASSPQGLAGEGNEQFF.

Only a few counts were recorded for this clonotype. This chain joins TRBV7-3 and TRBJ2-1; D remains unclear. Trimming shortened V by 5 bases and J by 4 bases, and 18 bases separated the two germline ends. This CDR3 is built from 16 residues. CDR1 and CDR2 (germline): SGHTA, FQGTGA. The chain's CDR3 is CASSRTAQWPYNEQFF. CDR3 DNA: TGTGCCAGCAGCCGTACTGCGCAATGGCCTTACAATGAGCAGTTCTTC.

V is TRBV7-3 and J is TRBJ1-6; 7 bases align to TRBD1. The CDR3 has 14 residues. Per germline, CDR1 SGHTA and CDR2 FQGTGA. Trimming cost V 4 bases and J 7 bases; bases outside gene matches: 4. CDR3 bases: TGTGCCAGCAGCTCGACAGGGTCAAATTCACCCCTCCACTTT. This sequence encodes CASSSTGSNSPLHF.

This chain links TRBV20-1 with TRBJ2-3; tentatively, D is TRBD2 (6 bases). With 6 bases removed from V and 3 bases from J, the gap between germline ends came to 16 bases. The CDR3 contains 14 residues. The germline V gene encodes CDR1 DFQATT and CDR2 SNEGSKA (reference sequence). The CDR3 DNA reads TGCAGTGCAGCCGGGACTCCCTCTACAGATACGCAGTATTTT. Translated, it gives CSAAGTPSTDTQYF.

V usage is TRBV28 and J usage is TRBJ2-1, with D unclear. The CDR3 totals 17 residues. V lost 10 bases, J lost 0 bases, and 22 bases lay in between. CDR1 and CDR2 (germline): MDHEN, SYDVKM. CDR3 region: CATNTKSVPSSYNEQFF. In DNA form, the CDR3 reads TGTGCCACCAATACCAAGAGTGTTCCGAGCTCCTACAATGAGCAGTTCTTC. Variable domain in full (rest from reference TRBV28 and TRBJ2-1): DVKVTQSSRYLVKRTGEKVFLECVQDMDHENMFWYRQDPGLGLRLIYFSYDVKMKEKGDIPEGYSVSREKKERFSLILESASTNQTSMYLCATNTKSVPSSYNEQFFGPGTRLTVL.

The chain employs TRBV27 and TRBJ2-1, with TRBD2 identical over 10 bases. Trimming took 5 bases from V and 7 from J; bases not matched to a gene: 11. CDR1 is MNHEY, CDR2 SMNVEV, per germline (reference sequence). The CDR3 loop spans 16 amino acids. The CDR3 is CASSKAIGSGRNEQFF. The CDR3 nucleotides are TGTGCCAGCAGTAAAGCGATAGGTAGCGGGAGGAATGAGCAGTTCTTC.